Listed here are 17 T cell receptor beta chains from one sample, sequenced in a study of T cell responses to AZD1222 COVID-19 vaccine. Profiling relied on immunoSEQ multiplex PCR, and the TCRdb table lists in-frame clones only, not all of them. The data contain 85,000 to 90,000 clones, under 95% of them singletons. The specimen was peripheral blood, collected on day 0 of MenACWY control vaccination. These receptors were obtained from an adult in good health.

The chain combines TRBV19 with TRBJ1-1; D gene uncertain. V was clipped by 7 bases and J by 4 bases, with 13 bases between them. This CDR3 comprises 13 residues. CDR1 LNHDA and CDR2 SQIVND come from the germline V gene (reference sequence). In DNA form, the CDR3 reads TGTGCCAGTATGGCCGGGGAAGGCACTGAAGCTTTCTTT. Translated: CASMAGEGTEAFF.

This chain joins TRBV24-1 and TRBJ1-5, with D perhaps TRBD1 (6 bases). This CDR3 is built from 14 residues. V lost 9 bases and J 3 bases, leaving 14 bases between the germline ends. CDR1 and CDR2 (germline): KGHDR, SFDVKD. The DNA for the CDR3 is TGTGCCACCTCGGCCGGGACAAACAATCAGCCCCAGCATTTT. This gives the protein CATSAGTNNQPQHF.

For the CDR3, the DNA is TGTGCCAGCAGCGTAGGACAGGGTGGTAAAGAGACCCAGTACTTC. It translates to CASSVGQGGKETQYF. The chain couples TRBV9 to TRBJ2-5, with 7 positions matching TRBD1. In germline, CDR1 is SGDLS, CDR2 YYNGEE. The trim removed 0 bases at V and 3 bases at J, leaving 5 bases unmatched. CDR3 length: 15 amino acids.

This clone was found once. The genes are TRBV5-1 and TRBJ2-1, with D tentatively TRBD2 (6 bases). The V gene lost 4 bases and the J gene lost 7 bases, with 15 bases spanning the gap. This CDR3 region has 14 residues. Germline loops: CDR1 SGHRS, CDR2 YFSETQ. The CDR3 reads CASSPASGANEQFF. The CDR3 DNA reads as TGCGCCAGCAGCCCCGCGTCGGGAGCGAATGAGCAGTTCTTC.

The chain links TRBV24-1 to TRBJ2-1; 13 bases are shared with TRBD2. Germline assignment: CDR1 KGHDR and CDR2 SFDVKD. The CDR3 totals 17 residues. The junction had 14 bases not matched to a gene; V was cut back by 7 bases and J by 9 bases. CDR3 nucleotides: TGTGCCACCAGCACCGGGACTAGCGGGACGGCCCGGGGTGAGCAGTTCTTC. This gives the protein CATSTGTSGTARGEQFF.

The gene calls are TRBV10-1 and TRBJ2-5; 7 bases fit TRBD2. Trimming cost V 2 bases and J 0 bases; bases outside gene matches: 0. The germline gives CDR1 WNHNN, CDR2 SYGVQD (reference sequence). The CDR3 sequence is 14 residues long. The DNA for the CDR3 is TGCGCCAGCAGTGAGGGGGGGGACCAAGAGACCCAGTACTTC. Translation gives CASSEGGDQETQYF.

The chain is built from TRBV6-5 and TRBJ1-1; D remains unclear. CDR1 and CDR2 from the germline V gene are MNHEY and SVGAGI. Trimming stripped 4 bases from V and 0 bases from J, with 9 bases between. The length of the CDR3 is 14 residues. This CDR3 is CASSSVGLNTEAFF. The CDR3 nucleotides are TGTGCCAGCAGTTCGGTGGGGTTGAACACTGAAGCTTTCTTT.

J is TRBJ2-5 and V is TRBV18, with 7 bases lining up with TRBD1. Germline trimming cut 4 bases from V and 5 bases from J; bases unmatched to any gene: 7. The germline V gene has CDR1 KGHSH and CDR2 LQKENI. The CDR3 is 14 residues long. CDR3 loop: CASSLRDSKETQYF. Here the CDR3 DNA reads TGTGCCAGCTCACTCCGGGACAGTAAGGAGACCCAGTACTTC.

This rearrangement joins TRBV4-1 to TRBJ1-5; 8 positions match TRBD1. With V trimmed by 0 bases and J by 3 bases, 10 bases remained unmatched. CDR1 and CDR2 (germline): MGHRA, YSYEKL. CDR3 length: 18 residues. The CDR3 reads CASSQERSGQGNNQPQHF. In nucleotides, the CDR3 is TGCGCCAGCAGCCAAGAGAGGTCCGGACAGGGAAACAATCAGCCCCAGCATTTT.

The chain employs TRBV6-6 and TRBJ2-7; TRBD2 might be the D (6 bases). Germline V gene data show CDR1 as MNHNY and CDR2 as SVGAGI (reference sequence). The germline V and J ends were trimmed by 0 bases and 7 bases, with 13 bases remaining between them. The CDR3 is 14 residues long. CDR3 residues: CASSYSTDRGEQYF. Written as DNA, the CDR3 is TGTGCCAGCAGTTACTCGACAGACCGGGGGGAGCAGTACTTC.

The chain recombines TRBV10-3 with TRBJ1-2; D gene uncertain. Germline assignment: CDR1 ENHRY and CDR2 SYGVKD. V lost 3 bases to trimming and J lost 10 bases, with 15 bases between them. This CDR3 has 13 residues. CDR3 DNA: TGTGCCATCAGTGACTTTGACGCCGGGGACTACACCTTC. As protein: CAISDFDAGDYTF.

CDR3 coding DNA: TGTGCCAGCCTCCAGCAGGTTACTAATGAAAAACTGTTTTTT. This encodes CASLQQVTNEKLFF. The chain has TRBV2 and TRBJ1-4; D not resolved. CDR1 is SNHLY and CDR2 is FYNNEI in the germline V gene. The V and J ends lost 8 bases and 2 bases respectively, with 12 bases between them. The CDR3 covers 14 residues.

This clone has a single count. J is TRBJ1-5 and V is TRBV5-6; 8 bases are a match to TRBD1. Per germline, CDR1 SGHDT and CDR2 YYEEEE. V shed 3 bases and J 4 bases; nucleotides not matched to a gene: 6. The CDR3 is made up of 15 amino acids. The CDR3 spells CASSYRDRPNQPQHF. Written as DNA, the CDR3 is TGTGCCAGCAGCTACCGGGACAGGCCAAATCAGCCCCAGCATTTT.

The V gene is TRBV10-3, the J gene TRBJ2-3; no definite D call. CDR1 and CDR2 (germline): ENHRY, SYGVKD. Trimming pared 2 bases from V and 1 base from J, leaving 10 bases between. The CDR3 contains 15 residues. Written as DNA, the CDR3 is TGTGCCATCAGTGAGGTTCCCCGGGGCACAGATACGCAGTATTTT. Amino acid sequence: CAISEVPRGTDTQYF.

The chain is built from TRBV24-1 and TRBJ1-2; D may be TRBD1 (5 bases). V lost 5 bases and J lost 5, with 8 bases in between. The V gene's germline CDR1 is KGHDR and CDR2 SFDVKD. The CDR3 totals 12 residues. The CDR3 region has the DNA TGTGCCACCAGTGGGCAGGGTTATGGCTACACCTTC. Its translation is CATSGQGYGYTF.

The chain carries TRBV2 and TRBJ1-5; TRBD1 might be the D (6 bases). The CDR3 runs 16 residues. The germline V gene has CDR1 SNHLY and CDR2 FYNNEI. V was shortened by 6 bases and J by 4 bases, with 19 bases between the two germline ends. CDR3 nucleotides: TGTGCCAGCAGCGCACAGGGAGAGGCCTGGAATCAGCCCCAGCATTTT. This codes for CASSAQGEAWNQPQHF.

This chain uses TRBV28 with TRBJ2-2; D is ambiguous. Trimming shortened V by 4 bases and J by 4 bases, and 7 bases separated the two germline ends. The CDR3 covers 13 residues. Germline V gene lookup returns CDR1 MDHEN and CDR2 SYDVKM. CDR3 sequence (DNA): TGTGCCAGCAGTTCGCTAGGCACCGGGGAGCTGTTTTTT. Protein product: CASSSLGTGELFF.